The clone carrying this T cell receptor (beta chain) was observed at least ten times. This record belongs to a study of CD8 T cells in ankylosing spondylitis. Each CDR3 protein is one row after TCRdb ran MiXCR on the 5' RACE reads. The sample contains about 130,000 distinct CDR3 sequences, just under 7.5% of which appear only once. The germline CDR1 and CDR2 sequences are DFQATT and SNEGSKA (reference sequence). Trimming removed 7 bases from V and 4 bases from J, with 10 bases in between. The CDR3 contains 11 residues. The sample taken for sequencing was blood, either unsorted or a sorted T cell fraction (not recorded which). This clonotype was obtained from a female donor with ankylosing spondylitis or in good health (not recorded which). The chain recombines TRBV20-1 with TRBJ1-1, with D maybe TRBD1 (6 bases). This CDR3 is CSGGAGTEAFF. The CDR3 nucleotides read TGCAGTGGGGGGGCCGGCACTGAAGCTTTCTTT.